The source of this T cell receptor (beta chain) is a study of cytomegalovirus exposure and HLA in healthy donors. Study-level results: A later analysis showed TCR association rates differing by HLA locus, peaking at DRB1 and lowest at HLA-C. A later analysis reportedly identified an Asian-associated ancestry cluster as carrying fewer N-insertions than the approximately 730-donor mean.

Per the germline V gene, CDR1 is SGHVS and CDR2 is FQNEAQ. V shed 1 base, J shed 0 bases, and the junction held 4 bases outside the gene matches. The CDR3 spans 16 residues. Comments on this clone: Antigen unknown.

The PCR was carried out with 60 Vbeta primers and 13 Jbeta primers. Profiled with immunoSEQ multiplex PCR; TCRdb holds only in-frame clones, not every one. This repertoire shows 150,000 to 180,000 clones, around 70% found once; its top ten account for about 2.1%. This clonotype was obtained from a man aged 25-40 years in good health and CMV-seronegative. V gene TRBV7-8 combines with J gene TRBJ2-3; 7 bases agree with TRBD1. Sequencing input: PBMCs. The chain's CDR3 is CASSLGDSISTDTQYF. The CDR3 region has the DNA TGTGCCAGCAGCTTAGGGGACAGCATTAGCACAGATACGCAGTATTTT.